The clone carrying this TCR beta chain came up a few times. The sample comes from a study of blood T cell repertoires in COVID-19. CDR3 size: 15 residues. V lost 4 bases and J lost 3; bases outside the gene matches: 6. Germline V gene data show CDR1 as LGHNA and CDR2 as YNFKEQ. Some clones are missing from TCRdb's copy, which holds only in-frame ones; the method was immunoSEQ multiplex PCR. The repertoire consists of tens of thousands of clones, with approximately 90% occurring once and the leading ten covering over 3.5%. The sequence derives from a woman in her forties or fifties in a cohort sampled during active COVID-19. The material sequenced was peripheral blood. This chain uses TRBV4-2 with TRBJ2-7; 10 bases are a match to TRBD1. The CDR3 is CASSPEDRGIYEQYF. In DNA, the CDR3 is TGTGCCAGCAGCCCGGAGGACAGGGGGATCTACGAGCAGTACTTC.